The 7 T cell receptor beta chains presented below share a single source sample, sequenced in a study of preoperative IRX-2 immunotherapy in early breast cancer (dated by TCRdb to the late 2010s). The treatment or condition label, as the study defines it: preoperative locoregional IRX-2 cytokine immunotherapy. To prepare the library, the immunoSEQ multiplex PCR assay was applied. Sourced from immuneACCESS, this table was stored by TCRdb with only in-frame sequences that have V and J called. A share of the clones is absent; for the studies checked, an unresolved V gene accounts for under half, and the remainder has no known explanation. This sample has under 40,000 clones in its table, and 90% to 95% of those were observed once. The ten most abundant clones make up under 6.5% of the sample. This specimen was taken from a patient treated with IRX-2 immunotherapy. These receptors all stem from a human donor with breast cancer.

V usage is TRBV5-6 and J usage is TRBJ2-7, with 15 bases identical to TRBD2. The CDR3 is 16 amino acids. Germline CDR1 and CDR2: SGHDT and YYEEEE. V shed 3 bases and J 1 base; nucleotides not matched to a gene: 2. CDR3 region: CASSSGLAGGSYEQYF. CDR3 DNA sequence: TGTGCCAGCAGCTCCGGACTAGCGGGGGGGTCCTACGAGCAGTACTTC.

V and J are TRBV10-2 and TRBJ1-1, with 9 bases that match TRBD1. The CDR3 runs 15 residues. Looked up from germline, CDR1 is WSHSY and CDR2 is SAAADI. V dropped 0 bases and J dropped 4; count of bases not matched to a gene: 3. The CDR3 loop is CASSESGQGFTEAFF. The CDR3 region has the DNA TGCGCCAGCAGTGAGTCGGGACAGGGATTCACTGAAGCTTTCTTT.

This clone was recorded only once. The V call is TRBV5-8, the J call TRBJ2-1; 10 bases match TRBD2. V trimming: 0 bases; J trimming: 4 bases; junction bases outside the gene matches: 7. There are 17 residues in the CDR3. Germline CDR1 reads SGHTS; CDR2 reads YDEGEE. CDR3 DNA: TGTGCCAGCAGCTTGGCCGCACTAGCGGGAATTTACAATGAGCAGTTCTTC. Residues: CASSLAALAGIYNEQFF.

J is TRBJ2-3 and V is TRBV6-1; TRBD2 matches 8 bases. The CDR3 is 14 amino acids. Germline V gives CDR1 MNHNS, CDR2 SASEGT. V was pared by 10 bases and J by 5 bases, with 11 bases of the junction left unmatched. The CDR3 protein is CATWNSGGVDTQYF. The CDR3 DNA follows: TGTGCCACATGGAATTCCGGGGGGGTAGATACGCAGTATTTT.

The V gene is TRBV11-3, the J gene TRBJ2-7; 9 bases map to TRBD1. J lost 1 base, V lost 5 bases, and 3 bases had no gene match. The CDR3 is 14 residues long. Germline V gene sequence: CDR1 SGHNT, CDR2 YENEEA. DNA for the CDR3: TGTGCCAGCAGCAGACAGGGGGATTCCTACGAGCAGTACTTC. It specifies CASSRQGDSYEQYF. Together with reference TRBV11-3 and TRBJ2-7, the CDR3 gives the full variable domain: EAGVVQSPRYKIIEKKQPVAFWCNPISGHNTLYWYLQNLGQGPELLIRYENEEAVDDSQLPKDRFSAERLKGVDSTLKIQPAELGDSAVYLCASSRQGDSYEQYFGPGTRLTVT.

This sequence joins TRBV2 and TRBJ1-1; D is undetermined. The CDR3 loop spans 13 amino acids. Germline assignment: CDR1 SNHLY and CDR2 FYNNEI. The ends were cut back, 7 bases at V and 5 bases at J, with 14 bases in the middle. This chain's CDR3 is CASTGQPETEAFF. In DNA form, the CDR3 reads TGTGCCAGCACTGGGCAGCCGGAAACTGAAGCTTTCTTT.

In this sample, this clone turned up once. The rearrangement links TRBV19 to TRBJ2-6, with no clear D. Trimming took off 3 bases at V and 0 bases at J, with 9 bases between the two ends. Looked up from germline, CDR1 is LNHDA and CDR2 is SQIVND (reference sequence). This CDR3 comprises 16 residues. CDR3 loop: CASSMGGHSGANVLTF. CDR3 DNA: TGTGCCAGTAGTATGGGCGGCCACTCTGGGGCCAACGTCCTGACTTTC.